Given below is one T cell receptor beta chain in context. This clonotype came up many times. Its specific antigen is unknown. It has no much larger one-base neighbor in the sample; base qualities were not kept. Trimming removed 2 bases from V and 5 bases from J, leaving 13 bases between the germline ends. The germline V gene provides CDR1 MDHEN and CDR2 SYDVKM. Taken from cysteine to phenylalanine, the CDR3 has 15 residues. Only the CDR3 region is kept as DNA, spanning 45 bases read in frame from base 1. Ficoll-Paque density gradient centrifugation was the method used to isolate PBMCs. The sequencing machine was an Illumina NovaSeq 6000. Using 5'RACE with constant-segment primers, TCRalpha and TCRbeta cDNA libraries were constructed, with sample barcodes and unique molecular identifiers added in the process. Trizol reagent was used to extract RNA from every sample. Library amplification was performed in two PCR steps, and a second sample barcode and Illumina TruSeq adapters were introduced in the second step. Libraries were sequenced on an Illumina NovaSeq with 2 x 150 bp paired-end reads. The paper's data handling went like this. Demultiplexing of reads and collapsing into UMI-guided consensus sequences were performed with migec v1.2.7. Using mixcr v2.1.11, UMI consensuses were aligned to TRA and TRB V and J templates and then assembled into clonotypes. A clonotype was counted as expanded or contracted only when both edgeR and NoisET called the clonotype significant, with the noise models trained on biological replicates. For edgeR calls, the cutoffs were a false discovery rate-adjusted p below 0.01 and a log2 fold-change threshold of 1. PCA with hierarchical clustering of max-normalized trajectories of the 1000 most abundant clonotypes was used as exploratory dynamics analysis. The CD4 or CD8 phenotype of responding clones was assigned using the separately sequenced CD4+ and CD8+ repertoires. The public reads were reanalyzed by TCRdb: fastp trimming at Q25, MiXCR alignment, in-frame beta chains only. When rows share a CDR3 protein, they turn into one entry using the most common DNA and genes. What appears here as the V and J calls and clone size reflects TCRdb's work, not the paper's. This sample has around 12,000 distinct CDR3 sequences in its table, and roughly 15% of those were observed once. The ten biggest clones cover about 55% of the sample.

The data stem from a study of T-cell memory formation after mild COVID-19 (dated by TCRdb to the early 2020s). Broadly, across the study: Most TCR sequence clusters were specific to one of the two donors. In a couple of donors, T-cell clones that expanded and contracted after mild COVID-19 were tracked by sequencing TCRalpha and TCRbeta repertoires over time. Two young, previously healthy adult volunteers made up the cohort, one male and one female.

The investigation overall reported the following: Clones contracting from day 15 to 85 had balanced CD4/CD8 phenotypes, while a second wave expanding from day 15 to 37 was biased towards CD4+. Only a couple of mild cases were covered by the study, and larger cohorts that include severe cases with pre-infection samples were considered necessary. The detection of some responding clones in pre-infection memory suggests that pre-existing cross-reactive memory T cells joined the SARS-CoV-2 response. SARS-CoV-2 specificity of the second-wave clones peaking on day 37 was not confirmed. Contracting CD4+ clones were found mainly in CM and EM memory subsets, while CD8+ clones were enriched in EMRA.

The sequencing sample was made of PBMCs or a T cell subset sorted from them (not recorded which). The origin of this receptor is a young man who had mild COVID-19 (a few samples of this study predate the infection). The sample titles of this study are shuffled in the database, so cell type and time point are left out; the donor was told from shared clones. The rearrangement combines TRBV28 with TRBJ1-5; no D segment can be confidently identified. The bases are TGTGCCAGCAGTTTAATTCCCTGGTCCGATCAGCCCCAGCATTTT. Translation gives CASSLIPWSDQPQHF.